The next 32 T cell receptor beta chains were all read from a single sample in a study of CD8+CD57+ T cells in acquired aplastic anemia. Genomic DNA, serving as template, underwent TCR beta VDJ and CDR3 profiling. TCRdb independently ran MiXCR on the reads; one entry per CDR3 protein. This table holds 310,000 or so distinct CDR3 sequences, roughly 59% found once. Patients picked for sequencing had shown CD8+CD57+ cell expansion detected by flow cytometry. The sequenced sample consisted of sorted CD4+, CD8+, or CD8+CD57+ T cells (not recorded which) from PBMCs. These receptors were obtained from a human donor with aplastic anemia.

The rearrangement joins TRBV12-3 or TRBV12-4 to TRBJ1-6, with D perhaps matching TRBD1 (5 bases). The CDR3 totals 14 residues. V lost 4 bases and J lost 17, with 21 bases in between. CDR3: CASSSTVIGANVHF. The CDR3 DNA sequence: TGTGCCAGCAGTTCGACAGTCATCGGGGCCAACGTCCACTTT.

This clonotype showed up many times. The V call is TRBV6-1, the J call TRBJ2-7; D remains unclear. V lost 1 base and J lost 6, with 7 bases in between. Germline lookup yields CDR1 MNHNS and CDR2 SASEGT. The length of the CDR3 is 12 residues. CDR3 protein: CASSEVPTEQYF. The CDR3 coding sequence is TGTGCCAGCAGTGAAGTCCCCACCGAGCAGTACTTC.

A word on this clonotype: A much larger clone differs by one base, so this may be a read error. The genes are TRBV9 and TRBJ1-3; TRBD1 matches at 7 bases. This CDR3 region has 16 residues. V trimming: 4 bases; J trimming: 0 bases; junction bases outside the gene matches: 7. The V gene's germline CDR1 is SGDLS and CDR2 YYNGEE. The CDR3 nucleotides are TGTGCCAGCAGCTTCAGGGGGGGCGGCTCTGGAAACACCATATATTTT. It codes for CASSFRGGGSGNTIYF.

This sequence joins TRBV6-2 or TRBV6-3 and TRBJ1-2, with 8 nucleotides matching TRBD1. The J segment lost 0 bases and the V segment lost 8 bases, leaving 5 bases of the junction unmatched. The length of the CDR3 is 14 residues. Germline values: CDR1 MNHEY, CDR2 SVGEGT. The CDR3 DNA sequence: TGTGCCAGCGGAGTACAGGGGGCTAACTATGGCTACACCTTC. Translated: CASGVQGANYGYTF.

A remark on this clonotype: Germline is not matched at one junction end, which may reflect a read error. The chain carries TRBV7-2 and TRBJ2-7; D may be TRBD1 (5 bases). This CDR3 spans 15 amino acids. CDR1 and CDR2 from the germline V gene are SGHTA and FQGNSA. Here the CDR3 reads CASSLRQTSSYEKYF. DNA for the CDR3: TGTGCCAGCAGCTTAAGACAGACCAGCTCCTACGAGAAGTACTTC.

This clonotype has more than one count but fewer than ten. V and J are TRBV20-1 and TRBJ1-6, with 10 bases matching TRBD1. Germline trimming cut 0 bases from V and 8 bases from J; bases unmatched to any gene: 1. The germline V gene has CDR1 DFQATT and CDR2 SNEGSKA (reference sequence). The CDR3 sequence is 14 residues long. This CDR3 is CSARDGQGDSPLHF. In DNA form, the CDR3 reads TGCAGTGCTAGAGATGGACAGGGGGATTCACCCCTCCACTTT.

This clonotype showed up many times. The chain is built from TRBV9 and TRBJ2-5; 12 bases fit TRBD2. V was clipped by 2 bases and J by 5 bases; unmatched bases: 7. This CDR3 contains 16 residues. Germline V gene data show CDR1 as SGDLS and CDR2 as YYNGEE. This CDR3 reads CASSVTGTSGSETQYF. The CDR3 DNA sequence: TGTGCCAGCAGCGTTACCGGGACTAGCGGGTCGGAGACCCAGTACTTC.

This clonotype was picked up one time. This chain joins TRBV19 and TRBJ2-1; D is possibly TRBD2 (5 bases). Germline lookup yields CDR1 LNHDA and CDR2 SQIVND (reference sequence). The CDR3 sequence is 14 residues long. Deletions cut 3 bases from V and 6 bases from J, with 12 bases between. The CDR3 DNA is TGTGCCAGTAGTATCAGCGGCTGGGGCAATGAGCAGTTCTTC. Residues: CASSISGWGNEQFF. The whole variable domain, filled in from reference TRBV19 and TRBJ2-1, reads DGGITQSPKYLFRKEGQNVTLSCEQNLNHDAMYWYRQDPGQGLRLIYYSQIVNDFQKGDIAEGYSVSREKKESFPLTVTSAQKNPTAFYLCASSISGWGNEQFFGPGTRLTVL.

This clonotype has just a few counts. The chain is built from TRBV2 and TRBJ1-2; D is unclear. This CDR3 comprises 15 residues. The V end was cut by 4 bases, the J end by 3 bases, with 15 bases between. Germline V gene lookup returns CDR1 SNHLY and CDR2 FYNNEI. The CDR3 is CASSGTAILDYGYTF. DNA for the CDR3: TGTGCCAGCAGTGGGACGGCGATTCTTGACTATGGCTACACCTTC.

The gene calls are TRBV12-3 or TRBV12-4 and TRBJ2-1; D remains unclear. This CDR3 is built from 14 residues. V shed 0 bases and J shed 6 bases, with 9 bases lying between them. The CDR3 is CASSLALAVNEQFF. In DNA form, the CDR3 reads TGTGCCAGCAGTTTAGCGCTGGCCGTCAATGAGCAGTTCTTC.

The chain carries TRBV4-1 and TRBJ2-7; no clear D. Germline V gene lookup returns CDR1 MGHRA and CDR2 YSYEKL. V shed 0 bases and J shed 9 bases, with 9 bases lying between them. This CDR3 contains 12 residues. Written as DNA, the CDR3 is TGCGCCAGCAGCCAAGATGGCATCCTGCAGTACTTC. Translation gives CASSQDGILQYF.

The rearrangement joins TRBV7-9 to TRBJ2-7; 7 bases map to TRBD2. Germline V gene sequence: CDR1 SEHNR, CDR2 FQNEAQ (reference sequence). The trim removed 1 base at V and 4 bases at J, leaving 7 bases unmatched. The CDR3 spans 15 residues. CDR3 in amino acids: CASSLGAAGPYEQYF. The CDR3, as DNA: TGTGCCAGCAGCTTAGGTGCAGCGGGACCATACGAGCAGTACTTC.

This clonotype has just a few counts. The chain uses TRBV7-6 and TRBJ1-2; weak D call: TRBD1 (5 bases). The length of the CDR3 is 15 residues. Trimming took 1 base from V and 7 from J, leaving 16 bases between them. Germline V gene lookup returns CDR1 SGHVS and CDR2 FNYEAQ. The CDR3 DNA follows: TGTGCCAGCAGCTTAGTTACGGGGGGTGAGGGTGGCTACACCTTC. It yields the protein CASSLVTGGEGGYTF.

V is TRBV11-3 and J is TRBJ2-6; D perhaps matches TRBD1 (6 bases). This CDR3 spans 18 amino acids. The V gene lost 2 bases and the J gene lost 2 bases, with 16 bases spanning the gap. The V gene's germline CDR1 is SGHNT and CDR2 YENEEA. Here the CDR3 reads CASSLTTLTGTGANVLTF. The CDR3 DNA reads as TGTGCCAGCAGCTTAACGACCCTAACAGGGACTGGGGCCAACGTCCTGACTTTC.

Comment on this clonotype: At one of its ends the junction is not consistent with the germline gene, which may arise from a read error. The chain is built from TRBV10-1 and TRBJ2-1; D may match TRBD1 or TRBD2 (7 bases each). There are 20 residues in the CDR3. CDR1 is WNHNN and CDR2 is SYGVQD in the germline V gene (reference sequence). CDR3 in amino acids: CASTPRPGQAGVSPYNEQFF. The CDR3 DNA sequence: TGTGCCAGCACCCCAAGGCCCGGACAGGCGGGGGTAAGCCCCTACAATGAGCAGTTCTTC.

The chain combines TRBV24-1 with TRBJ2-1; tentative D call: TRBD1 (5 bases). CDR1 and CDR2 (germline): KGHDR, SFDVKD. V lost 9 bases and J 7 bases, leaving 12 bases between the germline ends. CDR3 size: 12 residues. The CDR3 reads CATSGPFNEQFF. CDR3 sequence (DNA): TGTGCCACCTCAGGGCCTTTTAATGAGCAGTTCTTC.

The table lists this clonotype with a few counts. The gene calls are TRBV7-8 and TRBJ1-6; D is possibly TRBD1 (6 bases). This CDR3 is built from 14 residues. The V end was cut by 1 base, the J end by 8 bases, with 9 bases between. Looked up from germline, CDR1 is SGHVS and CDR2 is FQNEAQ. Here the CDR3 DNA reads TGTGCCAGCAGCTTAGAGGGGGTTGATTCACCCCTCCACTTT. Protein sequence: CASSLEGVDSPLHF.

In regard to this clonotype: A much bigger clone sits one base away, suggesting this may be a read error. V is TRBV15 and J is TRBJ2-7; 8 bases line up with TRBD2. This CDR3 is built from 17 residues. The germline gives CDR1 LNHNV, CDR2 YYDKDF (reference sequence). Germline trimming cut 0 bases from V and 2 bases from J; bases unmatched to any gene: 9. The CDR3 spells CATSRDRVAGGAYEQYF. As DNA, the CDR3 is TGTGCCACCAGCAGAGATCGGGTGGCGGGGGGAGCCTACGAGCAGTACTTC.

In this sample, this clonotype turned up a few times. The CDR3 sequence is CASSPERTEAFF. The CDR3 coding sequence is TGTGCCAGCTCACCAGAGAGGACTGAAGCTTTCTTT. This sequence joins TRBV18 and TRBJ1-1; D unresolved. In germline, CDR1 is KGHSH, CDR2 LQKENI. V was trimmed by 2 bases and J by 5 bases, leaving 6 bases between them. This CDR3 is 12 amino acids long.

The J gene is TRBJ2-3, the V gene TRBV7-8, with 12 positions matching TRBD2. This CDR3 spans 17 amino acids. Germline assignment: CDR1 SGHVS and CDR2 FQNEAQ. J gave up 11 bases and V 5 bases, and 17 bases lay outside the gene matches. The CDR3 loop is CASSQPMGTSGYNEQYF. CDR3 bases: TGTGCCAGCAGCCAACCGATGGGGACTAGCGGGTACAATGAGCAGTATTTT.

The V call is TRBV20-1, the J call TRBJ2-5, with 10 bases that match TRBD2. CDR3 length: 16 residues. V lost 5 bases and J lost 5; bases outside the gene matches: 14. The germline V gene has CDR1 DFQATT and CDR2 SNEGSKA (reference sequence). The CDR3, as DNA: TGCAGTGCTTCAGCCACATCCAGCGGGGGGGCCGAGACCCAGTACTTC. Encoded protein: CSASATSSGGAETQYF.

Only one count was recorded for this clonotype. The rearrangement links TRBV7-3 to TRBJ2-1; 11 positions match TRBD2. The CDR3 is 15 amino acids. V was pared by 4 bases and J by 9 bases, with 8 bases of the junction left unmatched. Germline values: CDR1 SGHTA, CDR2 FQGTGA. Written as DNA, the CDR3 is TGTGCCAGCAGCTCACTAGCGGGGGAAACGATTGAGCAGTTCTTC. This gives the protein CASSSLAGETIEQFF.

This clonotype was recorded only once. This chain joins TRBV7-2 and TRBJ2-5; TRBD2 aligns across 13 bases. There are 17 residues in the CDR3. Germline CDR1 is SGHTA and CDR2 is FQGNSA. V trimming: 2 bases; J trimming: 1 base; junction bases outside the gene matches: 4. The CDR3 DNA follows: TGTGCCAGCAGCTTAACTAGCGGGGGGGTAGTCCAAGAGACCCAGTACTTC. Its translation: CASSLTSGGVVQETQYF. Variable domain in full (rest from reference TRBV7-2 and TRBJ2-5): GAGVSQSPSNKVTEKGKDVELRCDPISGHTALYWYRQSLGQGLEFLIYFQGNSAPDKSGLPSDRFSAERTGGSVSTLTIQRTQQEDSAVYLCASSLTSGGVVQETQYFGPGTRLLVL.

This clonotype was recorded many times. The chain joins TRBV7-9 to TRBJ2-1; no definite D call. Germline V gives CDR1 SEHNR, CDR2 FQNEAQ (reference sequence). Trimming shortened V by 0 bases and J by 7 bases, and 7 bases separated the two germline ends. The CDR3 extends over 13 amino acids. CDR3 DNA sequence: TGTGCCAGCAGCTTAGCGGGTGTAAATGAGCAGTTCTTC. Amino acid sequence: CASSLAGVNEQFF.

The rearrangement joins TRBV20-1 to TRBJ2-7; D call uncertain. V lost 3 bases and J 6 bases, leaving 12 bases between the germline ends. From germline, CDR1 is DFQATT and CDR2 SNEGSKA (reference sequence). The CDR3 runs to 12 residues. The CDR3 coding sequence is TGCAGTGCTAGGAACCAGAATCCCGAGCAGTACTTC. Its translation is CSARNQNPEQYF.

This clonotype was seen many times. The V and J genes are TRBV19 and TRBJ1-4, with 7 nucleotides matching TRBD1. There are 13 residues in the CDR3. CDR1 and CDR2 from the germline V gene are LNHDA and SQIVND (reference sequence). The ends lost 5 bases at V and 7 bases at J; junction bases unmatched: 4. For the CDR3, the DNA is TGTGCCAGTAGTCTTGGACAGGCTGAAAAACTGTTTTTT. It codes for CASSLGQAEKLFF.

V is TRBV14 and J is TRBJ2-7; possible D gene TRBD1, 6 bases. The CDR3 spans 11 residues. In germline, CDR1 is SGHDN, CDR2 FVKESK. The CDR3 DNA reads as TGTGCAGGCAGCCAGACTGGACAGAGGTACTTC. This sequence encodes CAGSQTGQRYF.

In its sample, this clonotype was seen many times. This sequence joins TRBV5-1 and TRBJ2-4; possible D gene TRBD1, 6 bases. V lost 4 bases to trimming and J lost 0 bases, with 14 bases between them. The CDR3 is 16 residues long. CDR1 is SGHRS, CDR2 YFSETQ, per germline. The CDR3 bases are TGCGCCAGCAGCCCGTCGGACAGCCTAGCCAAAAACATTCAGTACTTC. Encoded protein: CASSPSDSLAKNIQYF.

This clonotype has at least ten counts. The chain is built from TRBV3-1 and TRBJ1-2, with TRBD1 identical over 8 bases. The CDR3 consists of 16 residues. Germline CDR1 and CDR2: LGHDT and YNNKEL (reference sequence). Germline trimming cut 3 bases from V and 3 bases from J; bases unmatched to any gene: 9. Written as DNA, the CDR3 is TGTGCCAGCAGCCAGGCTGGACAGGGCCCGGACTATGGCTACACCTTC. Protein sequence: CASSQAGQGPDYGYTF.

CDR3 DNA sequence: TGTGCCAGCAGCTTAGGCGGATACAATCAGCCCCAGCATTTT. It yields the protein CASSLGGYNQPQHF. The V call is TRBV7-9, the J call TRBJ1-5; no clear D. The germline V and J ends were trimmed by 1 base and 3 bases, with 7 bases remaining between them. This CDR3 region has 14 residues. Germline CDR1 SEHNR, CDR2 FQNEAQ (reference sequence). The entire variable domain, with the rest obtained from reference TRBV7-9 and TRBJ1-5, is as follows: DTGVSQNPRHKITKRGQNVTFRCDPISEHNRLYWYRQTLGQGPEFLTYFQNEAQLEKSRLLSDRFSAERPKGSFSTLEIQRTEQGDSAMYLCASSLGGYNQPQHFGDGTRLSIL.

The rearrangement joins TRBV7-9 to TRBJ2-1; TRBD2 agrees at 14 bases. Trimming removed 8 bases from V and 0 bases from J; junction bases left unmatched: 6. Germline V gene sequence: CDR1 SEHNR, CDR2 FQNEAQ (reference sequence). The CDR3 spans 17 residues. As DNA, the CDR3 is TGTGCCAGCGGACTAGCGGGGGGTCCGAGCTCCTACAATGAGCAGTTCTTC. Translation gives CASGLAGGPSSYNEQFF.

On this clonotype: Because the CDR3 is missing its conserved closing phenylalanine or tryptophan, this is likely a read error. V and J are TRBV12-3 or TRBV12-4 and TRBJ2-1; D gene uncertain. CDR3 length equals 11 residues. CDR3 nucleotide sequence: TGTGCCAGCACCATACACAACGAGCAGTTCTCC. It is translated as CASTIHNEQFS.